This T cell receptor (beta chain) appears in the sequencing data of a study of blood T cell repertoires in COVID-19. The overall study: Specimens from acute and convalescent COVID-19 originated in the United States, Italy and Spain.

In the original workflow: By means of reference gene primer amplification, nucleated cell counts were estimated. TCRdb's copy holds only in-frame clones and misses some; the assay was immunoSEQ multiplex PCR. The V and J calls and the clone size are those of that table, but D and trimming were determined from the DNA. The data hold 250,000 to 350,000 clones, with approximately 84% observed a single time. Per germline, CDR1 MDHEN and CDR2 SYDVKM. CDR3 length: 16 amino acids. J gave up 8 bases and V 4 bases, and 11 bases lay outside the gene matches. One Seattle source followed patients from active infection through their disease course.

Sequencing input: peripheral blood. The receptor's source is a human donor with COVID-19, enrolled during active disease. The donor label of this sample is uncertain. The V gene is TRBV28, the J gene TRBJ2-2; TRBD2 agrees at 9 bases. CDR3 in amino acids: CASSSQGGRALGELFF. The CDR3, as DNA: TGTGCCAGCAGTTCCCAGGGCGGGAGGGCCCTAGGGGAGCTGTTTTTT. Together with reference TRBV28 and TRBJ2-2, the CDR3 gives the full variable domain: DVKVTQSSRYLVKRTGEKVFLECVQDMDHENMFWYRQDPGLGLRLIYFSYDVKMKEKGDIPEGYSVSREKKERFSLILESASTNQTSMYLCASSSQGGRALGELFFGEGSRLTVL.